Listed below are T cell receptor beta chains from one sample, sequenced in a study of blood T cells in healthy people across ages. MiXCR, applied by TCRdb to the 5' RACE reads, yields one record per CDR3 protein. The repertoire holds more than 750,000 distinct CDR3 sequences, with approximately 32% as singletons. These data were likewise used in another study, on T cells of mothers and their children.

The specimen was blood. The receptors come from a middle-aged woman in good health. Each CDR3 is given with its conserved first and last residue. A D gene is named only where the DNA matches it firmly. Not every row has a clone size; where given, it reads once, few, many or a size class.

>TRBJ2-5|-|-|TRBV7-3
CASSLGGQNEQYF
TGTGCCAGCAGCTTAGGGGGGCAAAATGAGCAGTACTTC
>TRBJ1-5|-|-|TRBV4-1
CASSQDRQSPRGNQPQHF
TGCGCCAGCAGCCAAGATCGCCAGTCCCCAAGGGGCAATCAGCCCCAGCATTTT
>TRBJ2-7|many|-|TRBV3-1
CASSPDNSYEQYF
TGTGCCAGCAGCCCTGACAACTCCTACGAGCAGTACTTC
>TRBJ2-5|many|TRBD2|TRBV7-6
CASSLGGTRLGAGETQYF
TGTGCCAGCAGCTTAGGCGGGACTAGGCTTGGTGCGGGAGAGACCCAGTACTTC
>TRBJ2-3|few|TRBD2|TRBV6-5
CASSYSSSGDTDTQYF
TGTGCCAGCAGTTACTCTTCTAGCGGGGACACAGATACGCAGTATTTT
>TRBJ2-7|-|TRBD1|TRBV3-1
CASRKDETGGASTDEQYF
TGTGCCAGCAGAAAGGATGAGACAGGGGGCGCGAGTACGGACGAGCAGTACTTC
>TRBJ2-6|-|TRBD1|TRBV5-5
CASSLAVTGGSGANVLTF
TGTGCCAGCAGCTTGGCTGTGACAGGGGGCTCTGGGGCCAACGTCCTGACTTTC
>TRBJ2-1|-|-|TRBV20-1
CSAEEESYNEQFF
TGCAGTGCTGAGGAGGAATCCTACAATGAGCAGTTCTTC
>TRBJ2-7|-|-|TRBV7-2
CASSPMAYEQYF
TGTGCCAGCAGCCCGATGGCCTACGAGCAGTACTTC
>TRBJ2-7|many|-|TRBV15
CATSRRLRGVDEQYF
TGTGCCACCAGCCGACGTCTCAGGGGGGTAGACGAGCAGTACTTC
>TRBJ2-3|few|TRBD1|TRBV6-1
CASSETPGQGTDTQYF
TGTGCCAGCAGTGAAACTCCGGGACAGGGTACAGATACGCAGTATTTT
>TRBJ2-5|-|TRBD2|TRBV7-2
CASSPPGRGARTQYF
TGTGCCAGCAGCCCACCCGGGCGGGGGGCGCGGACCCAGTACTTC
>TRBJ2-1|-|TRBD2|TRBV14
CASSQESLAGVEQFF
TGTGCCAGCAGCCAAGAATCCCTGGCGGGGGTAGAGCAGTTCTTC
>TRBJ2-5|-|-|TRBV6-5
CATLSAVETQYF
TGTGCCACCCTCTCGGCAGTGGAGACCCAGTACTTC
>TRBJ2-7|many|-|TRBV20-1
CSARELVDPPYYEQYF
TGCAGTGCTAGAGAGTTAGTAGATCCCCCCTACTACGAGCAGTACTTC
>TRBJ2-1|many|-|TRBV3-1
CASSQGGLARGEQFF
TGTGCCAGCAGCCAAGGGGGACTTGCTCGGGGTGAGCAGTTCTTC
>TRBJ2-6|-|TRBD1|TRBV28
CASSPRDRVTGANVLTF
TGTGCCAGCAGCCCCCGGGACAGGGTTACTGGGGCCAACGTCCTGACTTTC
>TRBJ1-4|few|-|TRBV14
CASSLSTAANEKLFF
TGTGCCAGCAGCCTTTCAACAGCGGCTAATGAAAAACTGTTTTTT
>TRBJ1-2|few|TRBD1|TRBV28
CASSFPPGQGDLDGYTF
TGTGCCAGCAGTTTCCCACCGGGACAGGGGGATTTGGATGGCTACACCTTC
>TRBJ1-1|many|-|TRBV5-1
CASSLEKGHKTTEAFF
TGCGCCAGCAGCTTGGAAAAGGGACACAAGACCACTGAAGCTTTCTTT
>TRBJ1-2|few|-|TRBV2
CASSEALTPQVGGYTF
TGTGCCAGCAGTGAAGCGCTTACCCCCCAGGTGGGAGGCTACACCTTC
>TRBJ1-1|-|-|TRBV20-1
CSARGTDRVAEAFF
TGCAGTGCTAGAGGGACGGACCGCGTTGCTGAAGCTTTCTTT
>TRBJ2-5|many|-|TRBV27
CASRLTPIGTTDETQYF
TGTGCCAGCAGGCTAACCCCCATTGGGACCACTGATGAGACCCAGTACTTC
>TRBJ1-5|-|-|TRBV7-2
CASSLDLGARPQHF
TGTGCCAGCAGCTTAGATCTGGGGGCTCGGCCCCAGCATTTT
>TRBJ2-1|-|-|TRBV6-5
CASVLRASGVNEQFF
TGTGCCAGCGTTCTCCGGGCCTCAGGCGTCAATGAGCAGTTCTTC
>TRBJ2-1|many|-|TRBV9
CDQPHNENEQFF
TGTGACCAGCCCCATAATGAGAATGAGCAGTTCTTC
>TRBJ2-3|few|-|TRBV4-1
CASSGARDTGTDTQYF
TGCGCCAGCAGCGGGGCCCGGGACACTGGCACAGATACGCAGTATTTT
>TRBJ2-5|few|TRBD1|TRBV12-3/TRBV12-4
CASSLSGTGGEKQYF
TGTGCCAGCAGTCTCTCCGGGACAGGGGGCGAGAAGCAGTACTTC
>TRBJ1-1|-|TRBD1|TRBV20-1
CGARSRGRSEAFF
TGCGGTGCTAGGTCGAGGGGGCGGAGTGAAGCTTTCTTT
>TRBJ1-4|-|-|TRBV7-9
CASTRGTNEKLFF
TGTGCCAGCACCCGGGGAACTAATGAAAAACTGTTTTTT
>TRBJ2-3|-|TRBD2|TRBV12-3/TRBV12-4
CASSLLAGGVSADTEYF
TGTGCCAGCAGTTTACTAGCGGGGGGGGTCAGCGCAGATACGGAGTATTTT
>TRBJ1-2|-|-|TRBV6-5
CASSYGAVGGYTF
TGTGCCAGCAGTTACGGTGCGGTCGGAGGCTACACCTTC
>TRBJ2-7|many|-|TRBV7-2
CASSLGQTIPDEQYF
TGTGCCAGCAGCCTAGGACAGACGATACCTGACGAGCAGTACTTC
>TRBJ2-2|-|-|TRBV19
CASSSLLNTGELFF
TGTGCCAGTAGTTCGTTGTTGAACACCGGGGAGCTGTTTTTT
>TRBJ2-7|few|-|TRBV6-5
CASSYSLWDTSSYEQYF
TGTGCCAGCAGTTACTCATTATGGGACACCAGCTCCTACGAGCAGTACTTC
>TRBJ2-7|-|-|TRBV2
CASSEVVGLYEQYF
TGTGCCAGCAGTGAAGTAGTAGGGCTCTACGAGCAGTACTTC
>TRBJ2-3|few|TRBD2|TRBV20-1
CSARRLAEITDTQYF
TGCAGTGCTAGAAGGCTAGCGGAAATCACAGATACGCAGTATTTT